These 22 T cell receptor beta chains were sequenced from one sample in a study of human T cells and chemical hapten exposure. Using its own MiXCR run on the RACE reads, TCRdb lists one record per CDR3 protein. The sample holds 95,000 or so distinct CDR3 sequences, 9.5% to 12% seen once. Time point in this sample: patch test 2, 6 weeks after DPC sensitization. Stated treatment: therapeutic diphenylcyclopropenone sensitization with weekly scalp DPC. The source was whole blood, collected in connection with sensitization to the hapten diphenylcyclopropenone (DPC). The receptors here all came from a woman between 40 and 55 years old with alopecia areata. Some clones in this sample may be carry-over from other donors' samples.

The chain joins TRBV28 to TRBJ2-7, with TRBD1 as a possible D gene (6 bases). Germline CDR1 reads MDHEN; CDR2 reads SYDVKM. The CDR3 is made up of 14 amino acids. V was shortened by 2 bases and J by 3 bases, with 11 bases between the two germline ends. The CDR3 DNA reads TGTGCCAGCAGTTTAGGGGGCAATAACTACGAGCAGTACTTC. Its protein is CASSLGGNNYEQYF.

The chain joins TRBV2 to TRBJ2-7; a possible D gene is TRBD2 (5 bases). Trimming took off 4 bases at V and 3 bases at J, with 10 bases between the two ends. Germline CDR1 reads SNHLY; CDR2 reads FYNNEI. The CDR3 totals 13 residues. CDR3 residues: CASSGASYYEQYF. CDR3 DNA sequence: TGTGCCAGCAGTGGGGCTAGCTACTACGAGCAGTACTTC.

The table lists this clonotype with many counts. The chain uses TRBV29-1 and TRBJ2-7; no reliable D call. CDR3 length: 12 amino acids. The ends were cut back, 5 bases at V and 2 bases at J, with 10 bases in the middle. Germline CDR1 reads SQVTM; CDR2 reads ANQGSEA. This CDR3 reads CSVKAGPYEQYF. In nucleotides, the CDR3 is TGCAGCGTTAAAGCCGGCCCCTACGAGCAGTACTTC.

This clonotype was observed at least ten times. The chain has TRBV28 and TRBJ2-3, with 9 bases fitting TRBD2. V shed 3 bases, J shed 6 bases, and the junction held 10 bases outside the gene matches. The CDR3 is made up of 16 amino acids. Looked up from germline, CDR1 is MDHEN and CDR2 is SYDVKM. CDR3 coding DNA: TGTGCCAGCAGTTTTGGGCTAGCGGGGAGCTGGGATACGCAGTATTTT. Translation gives CASSFGLAGSWDTQYF. The full variable domain, its missing parts supplied by reference TRBV28 and TRBJ2-3, is DVKVTQSSRYLVKRTGEKVFLECVQDMDHENMFWYRQDPGLGLRLIYFSYDVKMKEKGDIPEGYSVSREKKERFSLILESASTNQTSMYLCASSFGLAGSWDTQYFGPGTRLTVL.

Worth noting for this clonotype: A much larger clone differs by one base, so this may be a read error. This sequence joins TRBV18 and TRBJ1-1, with D hard to call. CDR3 length: 14 residues. Germline V gene sequence: CDR1 KGHSH, CDR2 LQKENI. The CDR3 region has the DNA TGTGCCAGCTCACGGGGAAGCCCGAACACTGTAGCTTTCTTT. Translating it yields CASSRGSPNTVAFF. Supplemented by reference TRBV18 and TRBJ1-1, the full variable domain reads NAGVMQNPRHLVRRRGQEARLRCSPMKGHSHVYWYRQLPEEGLKFMVYLQKENIIDESGMPKERFSAEFPKEGPSILRIQQVVRGDSAAYFCASSRGSPNTVAFFGQGTRLTVV.

In this sample, this clonotype turned up many times. DNA of the CDR3: TGTGCCAGCAGTTTAGGGGGGCCGGACTACCGCAATCAGCCCCAGCATTTT. This encodes CASSLGGPDYRNQPQHF. This chain uses TRBV27 with TRBJ1-5, with D tentatively TRBD1 (6 bases). The germline V and J ends were trimmed by 2 bases and 2 bases, with 16 bases remaining between them. Germline-derived CDR1 and CDR2 are MNHEY and SMNVEV (reference sequence). The CDR3 runs 17 residues.

With regard to this clonotype: One junction end does not reproduce the germline sequence, and a read error may be involved. The V call is TRBV12-3 or TRBV12-4, the J call TRBJ1-2, with D perhaps matching TRBD1 (6 bases). This CDR3 spans 13 amino acids. The CDR3 region is CASRPRNNRELAF. CDR3 coding DNA: TGTGCCAGCAGACCACGAAACAACAGGGAGTTGGCCTTC.

This clonotype came up a few times. The V call is TRBV28, the J call TRBJ1-2; TRBD1 matches 9 bases. Germline CDR1 is MDHEN and CDR2 is SYDVKM. The CDR3 loop spans 17 amino acids. V gave up 6 bases and J gave up 3 bases; unmatched junction bases: 14. CDR3 coding DNA: TGTGCCAGCAGCCGTACAGGGGGCGCTGGTTTTGACTATGGCTACACCTTC. This translates into CASSRTGGAGFDYGYTF.

This clonotype was detected a few times. The genes are TRBV7-2 and TRBJ2-7, with TRBD1 identical over 8 bases. The germline V gene encodes CDR1 SGHTA and CDR2 FQGNSA. CDR3 length: 12 amino acids. With 0 bases clipped from V and 11 bases from J, the junction kept 3 bases outside the gene matches. The CDR3 loop is CASSLAGGQEYF. CDR3 coding DNA: TGTGCCAGCAGCTTAGCAGGGGGACAGGAGTACTTC.

The table lists this clonotype with many counts. This chain connects TRBV6-4 to TRBJ2-1; no definite D call. Between the trimmed V and J ends, which lost 0 bases and 5 bases, there was a span of 8 bases. From germline, CDR1 is MRHNA and CDR2 SNTAGT. There are 14 residues in the CDR3. In DNA, the CDR3 is TGTGCCAGCAGTGACTCGACGGAACACAATGAGCAGTTCTTC. Protein product: CASSDSTEHNEQFF.

This clonotype was observed a few times. This chain connects TRBV20-1 to TRBJ2-4; weak D call: TRBD2 (6 bases). V was trimmed by 3 bases and J by 2 bases, leaving 11 bases between them. This CDR3 has 14 residues. Germline CDR1 is DFQATT and CDR2 is SNEGSKA (reference sequence). As DNA, the CDR3 is TGCAGTGCTAGGCCTCGGGGGACCAAAAACATTCAGTACTTC. It yields the protein CSARPRGTKNIQYF.

Only one count was recorded for this clonotype. This clone may be a read error of a much larger clone one base away. The V and J genes are TRBV5-6 and TRBJ2-1, with 7 nucleotides matching TRBD2. The V gene's germline CDR1 is SGHDT and CDR2 YYEEEE. This CDR3 has 18 residues. CDR3 bases: TGTGTCAGCAGACCCACCCGAAGCGGGGCGAGCTCCTACAATGAGCAGTTCTTC. Translated: CVSRPTRSGASSYNEQFF.

This clonotype came up a few times. This chain links TRBV7-2 with TRBJ2-1; 9 bases are a match to TRBD2. This CDR3 region has 17 residues. Germline trimming cut 5 bases from V and 6 bases from J; bases unmatched to any gene: 14. Germline loops: CDR1 SGHTA, CDR2 FQGNSA. CDR3 sequence: CASSPYPGASGVNEQFF. In DNA form, the CDR3 reads TGTGCCAGCAGCCCTTACCCTGGGGCTAGCGGGGTCAATGAGCAGTTCTTC.

This clonotype showed up just a few times. The J gene is TRBJ2-3, the V gene TRBV27, with D possibly matching TRBD1 (5 bases). CDR3 length: 12 residues. V lost 8 bases and J 1 base, leaving 7 bases between the germline ends. Germline V lookup: CDR1 MNHEY, CDR2 SMNVEV (reference sequence). CDR3 sequence: CASGAGTDTQYF. The CDR3 DNA reads TGTGCCAGCGGGGCGGGCACAGATACGCAGTATTTT.

There are many counts of this clonotype. The chain joins TRBV6-2 or TRBV6-3 to TRBJ2-2, with 7 bases that match TRBD2. Germline trimming cut 7 bases from V and 5 bases from J; bases unmatched to any gene: 19. CDR1 and CDR2 from the germline V gene are MNHEY and SVGEGT. CDR3 length: 18 amino acids. CDR3 in amino acids: CASTDPLAGPGGTGELFF. The CDR3 DNA is TGTGCCAGCACCGACCCCTTAGCGGGTCCGGGGGGTACCGGGGAGCTGTTTTTT.

This clonotype was seen a few times. V usage is TRBV27 and J usage is TRBJ1-1; D is perhaps TRBD1 (6 bases). CDR1 and CDR2 (germline): MNHEY, SMNVEV (reference sequence). The CDR3 has 15 residues. Trimming stripped 7 bases from V and 5 bases from J, with 20 bases between. The CDR3 loop is CASTKGSRGYTEAFF. CDR3 bases: TGTGCCAGCACCAAAGGGTCCAGGGGATATACTGAAGCTTTCTTT.

This clonotype was recorded a few times. V is TRBV27 and J is TRBJ1-5; no clear D. The CDR3 is made up of 14 amino acids. Germline V CDR1 and CDR2: MNHEY, SMNVEV (reference sequence). The V end was cut by 2 bases, the J end by 2 bases, with 7 bases between. CDR3 sequence reads: CASSLREGNQPQHF. The CDR3 coding sequence is TGTGCCAGCAGTTTAAGGGAGGGCAATCAGCCCCAGCATTTT.

This clonotype came up many times. The chain recombines TRBV5-1 with TRBJ2-3; D remains ambiguous. The CDR3 is made up of 14 amino acids. The germline V gene encodes CDR1 SGHRS and CDR2 YFSETQ. V dropped 1 base and J dropped 6 bases, with 12 bases sitting between them. DNA of the CDR3: TGCGCCAGCAGCTTGACGTTAAAGGACGATACGCAGTATTTT. Protein product: CASSLTLKDDTQYF.

There are a few counts of this clonotype. The gene calls are TRBV7-2 and TRBJ2-5; D gene uncertain. Germline V gene lookup returns CDR1 SGHTA and CDR2 FQGNSA. The CDR3 sequence is 12 residues long. Trimming pared 5 bases from V and 6 bases from J, leaving 10 bases between. This chain's CDR3 is CASSPHGQTQYF. The DNA of the CDR3 is TGTGCCAGCAGCCCCCATGGGCAGACCCAGTACTTC.

As regards this clonotype: A read error may be the cause here, since a much bigger clone is one base away. The chain recombines TRBV3-1 with TRBJ1-2; 7 nucleotides agree with TRBD1. Germline CDR1 reads LGHDT; CDR2 reads YNNKEL (reference sequence). The CDR3 has 14 amino acids. The CDR3: CASSSRDSYYGYIF. The CDR3 nucleotides are TGTGCCAGCAGCAGCCGGGACAGTTACTATGGCTACATCTTC.

Here the CDR3 DNA reads TGTGCCAGCAGTTCCAGGGGGATCACAGATACGCAGTATTTT. Its translation: CASSSRGITDTQYF. The V and J genes are TRBV7-2 and TRBJ2-3, with 7 bases that match TRBD1. Losses at the gene ends were 6 bases for V and 2 bases for J; bases not matched to a gene: 5. Germline V CDR1 and CDR2: SGHTA, FQGNSA. This CDR3 is 14 amino acids long.

This clonotype was seen a handful of times. V gene TRBV4-3 combines with J gene TRBJ2-1; D tentatively fits TRBD1 or TRBD2 (5 bases each). V was pared by 1 base and J by 7 bases, with 20 bases between. Per germline, CDR1 LGHNA and CDR2 YSLEER. This CDR3 is 17 amino acids long. CDR3 in DNA: TGCGCCAGCAGCCAAGTCGAGGCCGGGCTGGGGGATAATGAGCAGTTCTTC. It yields the protein CASSQVEAGLGDNEQFF.